The 15 T cell receptor beta chains below were found in one sample sequenced in a study of tumor and adjacent non-tumor tissue in lung cancer. The library came from three nested PCR rounds adapted from ARM-PCR protocols. TCRdb reprocessed the multiplex PCR reads with MiXCR, giving one entry per CDR3 protein. The sample has around 70,000 distinct CDR3 sequences, 73% seen once. The template was RNA from unsorted bulk tissue. Sequencing input: lung tumor tissue. These TCRs come from a man in his 60s with non-small cell lung cancer.

The rearrangement joins TRBV29-1 to TRBJ1-1, with 7 bases fitting TRBD1. Trimming cost V 7 bases and J 10 bases; bases outside gene matches: 15. The CDR3 is made up of 13 amino acids. Looked up from germline, CDR1 is SQVTM and CDR2 is ANQGSEA. The CDR3 DNA reads as TGCAGCGCCTCGGCAGGGGGGGAGACCGGAGCTTTCTTT. Residues: CSASAGGETGAFF.

V is TRBV11-3 and J is TRBJ1-1; no definite D call. V lost 1 base and J 7 bases, leaving 10 bases between the germline ends. Germline CDR1 SGHNT, CDR2 YENEEA. The CDR3 contains 13 residues. The CDR3 loop is CASSLGESIEAFF. CDR3 coding DNA: TGTGCCAGCAGCTTAGGGGAGAGCATTGAAGCTTTCTTT.

This clonotype has only a few counts. A read error may produce the germline difference seen at one junction end. This sequence joins TRBV20-1 and TRBJ2-3; 9 bases map to TRBD2. Germline V gene lookup returns CDR1 DFQATT and CDR2 SNEGSKA (reference sequence). The CDR3 sequence is 15 residues long. CDR3 in DNA: TGCGGTGCTAGCAATAGCGGGAGTGACACAGATAAGCAGTATTTT. It codes for CGASNSGSDTDKQYF.

The CDR3, as DNA: TGCAGTGCTAGAGATCGCGCAGGTAGTGGAGAAAATTACAATGAGCAGTTCTTC. It encodes CSARDRAGSGENYNEQFF. The gene calls are TRBV20-1 and TRBJ2-1; D gene uncertain. Trimming took off 0 bases at V and 4 bases at J, with 22 bases between the two ends. CDR3 length equals 18 residues. Germline V gene sequence: CDR1 DFQATT, CDR2 SNEGSKA (reference sequence).

Note on this clonotype: A much larger clone differs from this one at a single base, so this may be a read error. V usage is TRBV24-1 and J usage is TRBJ2-5; 9 bases fit TRBD1. The V segment lost 5 bases and the J segment 2 bases; nucleotides outside the gene matches: 2. Per germline, CDR1 KGHDR and CDR2 SFDVKD. The CDR3 has 14 residues. CDR3 DNA: TGTGCCACCAGTGGAGGACAGGGGCAAGAGACCCAGTACTTC. It yields the protein CATSGGQGQETQYF.

Comment on this clonotype: The junction and the germline gene differ at one end; a read error may be behind it. The chain recombines TRBV12-5 with TRBJ2-7; 8 positions match TRBD1. The CDR3 consists of 20 residues. The germline CDR1 and CDR2 sequences are LGHNT and FRNRAP. In DNA form, the CDR3 reads TGTACTAGTGGTTTGGTGCCTGGGACAGGACAATTATTCGACTCCTACGAGCAGTACTTC. Protein sequence: CTSGLVPGTGQLFDSYEQYF.

The chain joins TRBV20-1 to TRBJ1-5; 9 bases line up with TRBD1. The better agreement between TRBJ2-3 and the DNA end casts doubt on the J call. There are 15 residues in the CDR3. CDR1 DFQATT and CDR2 SNEGSKA come from the germline V gene (reference sequence). In nucleotides, the CDR3 is TGCAGTGCCCCTCGGGGGACAGGGATCAACCAGCCCCAGTATTTT. Residues: CSAPRGTGINQPQYF.

On this clonotype: A read error may account for a junction end that differs from germline. The V and J genes are TRBV29-1 and TRBJ1-2, with D possibly matching TRBD1 (5 bases). The CDR3 runs 13 residues. CDR1 is SQVTM and CDR2 is ANQGSEA in the germline V gene. The CDR3 nucleotides are TGCAGCGTTGGACCCGGGACCTTATATGACTACACCTTC. This gives the protein CSVGPGTLYDYTF.

Comment on this clonotype: At one end the junction does not follow the germline gene, possibly because of a read error. This sequence joins TRBV20-1 and TRBJ1-5, with a weak D call TRBD1 (5 bases). The CDR3 spans 12 residues. Germline V gives CDR1 DFQATT, CDR2 SNEGSKA (reference sequence). CDR3 in DNA: TGCAGCGCTAGAAGGGGAAATCAGCCCCAGCATTTT. Encoded protein: CSARRGNQPQHF.

In regard to this clonotype: One end of the junction does not line up with germline, which may come from a read error. The chain joins TRBV29-1 to TRBJ2-5; D call uncertain. This CDR3 spans 12 amino acids. CDR1 is SQVTM, CDR2 ANQGSEA, per germline. The CDR3 DNA is TGCAGCATTGAAGTACTACAAGAGACCCAGTACTTC. Translated: CSIEVLQETQYF.

In its sample, this clonotype was seen once. The chain is built from TRBV6-2 or TRBV6-3 and TRBJ2-1, with D perhaps given as TRBD1 or TRBD2 (5 bases each). This CDR3 contains 14 residues. The germline gives CDR1 MNHEY, CDR2 SVGEGT. V gave up 0 bases and J gave up 9 bases, with 12 bases separating them. The CDR3 here is CASSYSSEGSEQFF. The CDR3 DNA is TGTGCCAGCAGTTACTCCAGTGAGGGGAGTGAGCAGTTCTTC.

In its sample, this clonotype was seen once. At one end, the junction sequence differs from germline, possibly due to a read error. J is TRBJ2-2 and V is TRBV11-1; either TRBD1 or TRBD2 may supply D (5 bases each). The CDR3 totals 14 residues. Germline CDR1 reads SGHAT; CDR2 reads FQDESV (reference sequence). The CDR3, as DNA: TGTGCCAGCAGCTATACAGGTGGCACCGGGGAGCTGCTTTTT. Amino acid sequence: CASSYTGGTGELLF. Based on the CDR3 plus reference TRBV11-1 and TRBJ2-2, the full variable domain is EAEVAQSPRYKITEKSQAVAFWCDPISGHATLYWYRQILGQGPELLVQFQDESVVDDSQLPKDRFSAERLKGVDSTLKIQPAELGDSAMYLCASSYTGGTGELLFGEGSRLTVL.

For this clonotype: At one of its ends the junction is not consistent with the germline gene, which may arise from a read error. V gene TRBV20-1 combines with J gene TRBJ2-7; a possible D gene is TRBD2 (5 bases). Germline-derived CDR1 and CDR2 are DFQATT and SNEGSKA (reference sequence). This CDR3 is built from 16 residues. In DNA, the CDR3 is TGCAGCGCTAGAGACATTCCCCGGGATCTTACCTACGATCAGTACTTC. This translates into CSARDIPRDLTYDQYF.

The chain is built from TRBV11-3 and TRBJ2-5, with 8 bases aligning to TRBD2. The CDR3 sequence is 15 residues long. The germline V gene has CDR1 SGHNT and CDR2 YENEEA. J lost 5 bases, V lost 4 bases, and 9 bases had no gene match. In nucleotides, the CDR3 is TGTGCCAGCAGCTCAGCGGGAGAGGGGCCTGAGACCCAGTACTTC. Residues: CASSSAGEGPETQYF.

Worth noting for this clonotype: A much larger clone lies one base from this, so it may be a read error. V and J are TRBV6-1 and TRBJ2-1; 10 bases agree with TRBD2. CDR3 length: 14 amino acids. CDR1 MNHNS and CDR2 SASEGT come from the germline V gene. DNA for the CDR3: TGTGCCAGCAGGGGACTAGCGACTTACAATGTGCAGTTCTTC. Its translation: CASRGLATYNVQFF.